One T cell receptor beta chain is described in this entry. Its antigen is still unknown. This sample is part of a study of shared clonotypes between healthy human individuals. As for the study in general: Researchers assigned three CD4 naive, three CD4 memory, two CD8 naive and one CD8 memory plate to each donor.

The germline V gene encodes CDR1 LGHNA and CDR2 YNFKEQ. The length of the CDR3 is 16 residues. V shed 4 bases, J shed 0 bases, and the junction held 5 bases outside the gene matches. Study results and caveats: About 5% of naive CD4 clonotypes were shared across a handful of donors. Clonotype sharing among donors was thought likely to change with sequencing depth.

Splitting the CD4+ cells yielded a CD45RA+ naive subset and a CD45RA-negative memory subset. Assay: immunoSEQ multiplex PCR; the TCRdb copy retains only in-frame clones and omits some. The data show about 2.3 million clones, with over 90% seen just once and 0.39% held by the top ten. V and J are TRBV4-2 and TRBJ1-3, with 8 bases that match TRBD1. This TCR derives from a man aged 18-30 years in good health. Some clones in this sample may be carry-over from other donors' samples. The sequencing input was naive CD4+ T cells from PBMCs. Specified subset: CD45RA+ positively selected. The chain's CDR3 is CASSLQGVSSGNTIYF. In DNA form, the CDR3 reads TGTGCCAGCAGCCTACAGGGGGTGAGCTCTGGAAACACCATATATTTT.